The sequence of this TCR beta chain was determined in a study of early T cells in non-severe SARS-CoV-2 infection. About the research overall: RNA in bulk from unsorted whole blood was sequenced, and chains were unpaired.

This clonotype appeared many times. CDR1 is SGHVS and CDR2 is FNYEAQ in the germline V gene. With 6 bases clipped from V and 2 bases from J, the junction kept 8 bases outside the gene matches. This CDR3 contains 16 residues. The TCR library protocol attached unique molecular identifiers to the individual cDNA molecules. Each CDR3 protein gets one entry after TCRdb re-called the 5' RACE reads with MiXCR. Here the sample spans tens of thousands of distinct CDR3 sequences, over 7% being singletons. This chain links TRBV7-6 with TRBJ2-2; 8 nucleotides align to TRBD2. The specimen sequenced was whole blood. The origin of this receptor is an adult who was a healthcare worker with PCR-confirmed SARS-CoV-2 infection or an uninfected control (not recorded which). The CDR3 sequence: CASSPSGGPNTGELFF. As DNA, the CDR3 is TGTGCCAGCAGTCCCAGCGGGGGACCAAACACCGGGGAGCTGTTTTTT.